This record concerns one T cell receptor beta chain sequence. Germline V gene lookup returns CDR1 LGHNT and CDR2 FRNRAP. V lost 0 bases and J 0 bases, leaving 9 bases between the germline ends. This CDR3 contains 15 residues. The data are from a study of blood T cells in healthy people across ages. It was with a sample-barcoded 5' primer and a J-beta primer mix that a second PCR of about 7 to 12 cycles was run. TCRdb re-called the 5' RACE reads with MiXCR, one entry per CDR3 protein. In the table there are about 800,000 distinct CDR3 sequences, roughly 60% of which are singletons. The specimen sequenced was blood. The clonotype comes from a man younger than 40 in good health. V is TRBV12-5 and J is TRBJ2-7; D gene uncertain. The CDR3, as DNA: TGTGCTAGTGGTTTGGTAGGTATGAACTCCTACGAGCAGTACTTC. This sequence encodes CASGLVGMNSYEQYF.